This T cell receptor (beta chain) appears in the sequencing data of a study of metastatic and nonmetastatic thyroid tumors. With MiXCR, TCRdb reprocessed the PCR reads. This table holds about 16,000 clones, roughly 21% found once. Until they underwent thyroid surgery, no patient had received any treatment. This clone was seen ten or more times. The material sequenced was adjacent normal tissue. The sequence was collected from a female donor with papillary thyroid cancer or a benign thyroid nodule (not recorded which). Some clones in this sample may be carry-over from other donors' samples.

For the CDR3, the DNA is TGTGCCAGCAGCTTGGAGACTAGCGGGAGGCTGTACGAGCAGTACTTC. It codes for CASSLETSGRLYEQYF. The rearrangement joins TRBV5-6 to TRBJ2-7; 13 nucleotides align to TRBD2. Trimming took 0 bases from V and 4 from J; bases not matched to a gene: 4. The CDR3 has 16 amino acids. Per germline, CDR1 SGHDT and CDR2 YYEEEE.